The text below deals with one TCR beta chain. This clone was recorded many times. Its antigen target is currently unknown. Read coverage stops 3 residues before the CDR3 terminus; the germline J gene supplies the remainder. Equivalent amounts of genomic DNA from CVID and control samples were used as sequencing input. For every sample, a 60 bp segment covering the rearranged TCRbeta CDR3 region was amplified and then sequenced. The immunoSEQ assay, a bias-corrected multiplex PCR combined with high-throughput sequencing, was used to amplify TCRbeta. The paper's processing steps were these. Every unique nucleotide sequence counted as a clone and was annotated with V, D and J genes, copy number and frequency. Sequences were labeled productive if in frame, and non-productive if out of frame or containing stop codons. As previously described, clonality was computed from Shannon's entropy. The predicted amino acid sequences of productive clones were used to derive mean CDR3 Kyte-Doolittle hydropathy. Using the R hclust function, scaled V gene usage was clustered hierarchically with Manhattan distance and complete linkage. Sharing of clones by CDR3 amino acid sequence was evaluated through resampling of 12 repertoires per group over 100 rounds. The repertoires were searched for around 65 published EBV-specific and roughly 240 published CMV-specific TCRbeta sequences. Two CVID samples yielding fewer than 10,000 sequences were excluded from analysis, leaving approximately 40 CVID repertoires. TCRdb took this table from immuneACCESS and kept in-frame rearrangements with V and J called. Such tables lack part of the clones; where checked against another copy, unresolved V genes explain under half of the gap, and the rest is unexplained. V, J and clone size were drawn from that table, and D and trimming were deduced from the DNA. For this sample, under 40,000 clones are listed, none of them singletons. The top ten constitute roughly 3% of the sample.

The data belong to a study of T cell clonality in common variable immunodeficiency (dated by TCRdb to the mid-2010s). Counted from cysteine to phenylalanine, this CDR3 has 15 amino acids. Of the CDR3's DNA, 36 bases were read; they are in frame from base 1. Trimming at the junction amounts to 1 base on V and 7 bases on J, and the germline ends lie 11 bases apart. The CDR1 and CDR2 encoded by the germline V gene are SGHTA and FQGNSA. What the authors observed across the whole study: TCRbeta clonality was higher in CVID subjects than in healthy controls (t-test p = 0.018), and the increase was most characteristic of about a third of subjects. Even though DNA input was the same, control samples had an average of around 81,000 unique sequences each, compared with some 32,000 in CVID samples. Reportedly, TCRbeta sequences from CVID had fewer deletions and N-nucleotide insertions, and highly modified clones with 13 or more V deletions were absent from CVID. Patient heterogeneity within the CVID cohort put limits on correlating repertoire features with clinical complications. According to the authors, figuring out what caused the increased clonality in CVID would require sequencing the repertoires of T cell subpopulations. CVID subjects shared fewer TCRbeta clones with each other than healthy controls did (p < 0.0001).

Predominantly Caucasian heritage was noted among both the CVID patients and the healthy controls. Heparinized peripheral whole blood samples of about 5 to 8 ml were obtained from each donor. Genomic DNA from adults with common variable immune deficiency (CVID) and from healthy adult controls was used for sequencing of TCRbeta CDR3 repertoires. A total of some 22 healthy adult volunteers (roughly twelve female and 10 or so male; age range about 20 to 70 years, mean age around 31) were included in the control group. To isolate peripheral blood mononuclear cells, diluted blood was subjected to density centrifugation over Hypaque 1077 or Ficoll-Paque. Genomic DNA was extracted from unsorted mononuclear cells by Qiagen column purification or by a centrifugation-based method.

Here the chain combines TRBV7-2 and TRBJ1-6, and perhaps TRBD1 as D gene, on 6 matching bases. The source is a person aged 18 to 70 in good health. What was sequenced was peripheral blood mononuclear cells. CDR3 DNA, as far as it was read: TGTGCCAGCAGCTTAGTTCGGACAGCAAATTCACCC. This gives the protein CASSLVRTANSP. The complete CDR3 protein is CASSLVRTANSPLHF.